This T cell receptor beta chain was sequenced for a study of shared clonotypes between healthy human individuals. Here immunoSEQ multiplex PCR was the method, and the copy in TCRdb shows in-frame clones only, minus some. The table has 530,000 or so clones, 75% to 80% seen once; the top ten hold approximately 12%. J gave up 1 base and V 4 bases, and 6 bases lay outside the gene matches. CDR3 size: 15 residues. Germline assignment: CDR1 SGHNT and CDR2 YYREEE (reference sequence). The sequence came from a woman between 40 and 55 years old in good health. Some clones in this sample may be carry-over from other donors' samples. The V gene is TRBV5-4, the J gene TRBJ1-1; TRBD1 matches at 8 bases. Sequencing input: PBMCs. CDR3 sequence (DNA): TGTGCCAGCAGCCAGGGGGCTTCGGCGAACACTGAAGCTTTCTTT. Protein product: CASSQGASANTEAFF. Full variable domain (rest looked up from reference TRBV5-4 and TRBJ1-1): ETGVTQSPTHLIKTRGQQVTLRCSSQSGHNTVSWYQQALGQGPQFIFQYYREEENGRGNFPPRFSGLQFPNYSSELNVNALELDDSALYLCASSQGASANTEAFFGQGTRLTVV.